This passage covers 4 T cell receptor beta chains from one sample sequenced in a study of shared clonotypes between healthy human individuals (dated by TCRdb to the early 2020s). The library was obtained by the immunoSEQ multiplex PCR assay. TCRdb re-hosts the immuneACCESS table, in-frame sequences only. Its copies lack some clones; in the studies checked, an unresolved V gene accounts for under half of them, and the cause for the rest is not known. This sample has some 800,000 clones in its table, and roughly 92% of those were observed once. The ten biggest clones cover 24% of the sample. CD8 naive samples consisted of CD45RO-negative cells that were positively selected for CCR7, yielding a CD45RA+CCR7+ population without TemRA cells. Sample: naive CD8+ T cells sorted from blood. The label giving this sample's cell subset or site can be read as: CD45RA+CCR7+. Receptors were obtained from a man in his thirties or forties in good health.

The rearrangement links TRBV6-5 to TRBJ2-5, with 8 bases matching TRBD1. V trimming: 7 bases; J trimming: 4 bases; junction bases outside the gene matches: 8. This CDR3 is 14 amino acids long. CDR1 and CDR2 (germline): MNHEY, SVGAGI. The CDR3 loop reads CASKRQGSSETQYF. CDR3 nucleotides: TGTGCCAGCAAAAGACAGGGGAGTTCAGAGACCCAGTACTTC.

This chain links TRBV18 with TRBJ2-7; 11 bases are a match to TRBD1. Germline V gene sequence: CDR1 KGHSH, CDR2 LQKENI. Trimming took 6 bases from V and 2 from J; bases not matched to a gene: 3. The CDR3 totals 14 residues. The CDR3 region is CASSSGQGAYEQYF. The CDR3 nucleotides read TGTGCCAGCTCGTCGGGACAGGGGGCCTACGAGCAGTACTTC. Looking up the rest from reference TRBV18 and TRBJ2-7 gives the full variable domain: NAGVMQNPRHLVRRRGQEARLRCSPMKGHSHVYWYRQLPEEGLKFMVYLQKENIIDESGMPKERFSAEFPKEGPSILRIQQVVRGDSAAYFCASSSGQGAYEQYFGPGTRLTVT.

In DNA, the CDR3 is TGTGCCAGCAGCTTAGCCCTAGCGGAAAGCTACAATGAGCAGTTCTTC. Amino acid sequence: CASSLALAESYNEQFF. This chain uses TRBV11-2 with TRBJ2-1; TRBD2 matches at 7 bases. Germline-derived CDR1 and CDR2 are SGHAT and FQNNGV. Trimming removed 1 base from V and 3 bases from J; junction bases left unmatched: 6. CDR3 size: 16 residues.

The chain combines TRBV7-6 with TRBJ2-1, with TRBD2 matching over 10 bases. Looked up from germline, CDR1 is SGHVS and CDR2 is FNYEAQ. The ends lost 5 bases at V and 3 bases at J; junction bases unmatched: 4. The CDR3 extends over 15 amino acids. DNA for the CDR3: TGTGCCAGCAGCGCAGGACTAGCGGACTACAATGAGCAGTTCTTC. This sequence encodes CASSAGLADYNEQFF.